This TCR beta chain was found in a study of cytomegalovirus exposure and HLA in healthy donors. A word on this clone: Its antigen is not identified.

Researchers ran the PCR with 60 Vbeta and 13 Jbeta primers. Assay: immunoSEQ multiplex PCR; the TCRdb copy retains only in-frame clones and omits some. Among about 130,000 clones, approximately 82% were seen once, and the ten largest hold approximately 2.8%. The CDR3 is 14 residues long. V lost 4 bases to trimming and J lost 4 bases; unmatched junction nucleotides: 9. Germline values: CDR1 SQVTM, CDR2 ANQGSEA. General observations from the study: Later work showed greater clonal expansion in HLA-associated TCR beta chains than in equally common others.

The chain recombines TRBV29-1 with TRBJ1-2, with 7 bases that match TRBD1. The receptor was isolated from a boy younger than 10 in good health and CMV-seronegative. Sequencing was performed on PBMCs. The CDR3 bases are TGCAGCGTTGGCAGACAGGGCTGTAGCTATGGCTACACCTTC. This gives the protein CSVGRQGCSYGYTF.